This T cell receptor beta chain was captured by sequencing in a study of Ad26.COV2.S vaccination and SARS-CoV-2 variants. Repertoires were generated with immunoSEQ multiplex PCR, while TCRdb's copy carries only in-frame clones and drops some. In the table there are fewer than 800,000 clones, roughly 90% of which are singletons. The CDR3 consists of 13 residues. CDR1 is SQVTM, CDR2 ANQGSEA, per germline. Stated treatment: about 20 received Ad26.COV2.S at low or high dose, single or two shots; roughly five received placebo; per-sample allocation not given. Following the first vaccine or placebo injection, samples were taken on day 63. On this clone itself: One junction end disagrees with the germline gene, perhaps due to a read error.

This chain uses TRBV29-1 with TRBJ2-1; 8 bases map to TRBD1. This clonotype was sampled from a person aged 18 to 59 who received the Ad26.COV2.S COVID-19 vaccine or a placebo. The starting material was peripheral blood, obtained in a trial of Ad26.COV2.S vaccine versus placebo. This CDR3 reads CSGEWDRYDEQFF. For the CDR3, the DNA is TGCAGCGGTGAATGGGACAGGTATGACGAGCAGTTCTTC.